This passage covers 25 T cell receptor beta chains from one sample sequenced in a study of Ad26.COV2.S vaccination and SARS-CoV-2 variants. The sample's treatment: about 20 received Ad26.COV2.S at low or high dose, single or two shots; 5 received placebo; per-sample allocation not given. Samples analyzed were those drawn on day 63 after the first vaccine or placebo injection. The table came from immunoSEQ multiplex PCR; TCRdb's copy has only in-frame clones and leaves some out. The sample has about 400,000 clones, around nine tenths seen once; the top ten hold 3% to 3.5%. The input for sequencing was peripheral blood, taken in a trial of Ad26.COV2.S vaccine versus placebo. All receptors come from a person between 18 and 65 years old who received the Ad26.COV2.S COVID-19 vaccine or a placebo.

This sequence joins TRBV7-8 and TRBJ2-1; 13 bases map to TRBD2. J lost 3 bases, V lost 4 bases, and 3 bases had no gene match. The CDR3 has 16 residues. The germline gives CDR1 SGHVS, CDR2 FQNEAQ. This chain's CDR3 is CASSSGLAGDYNEQFF. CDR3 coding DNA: TGTGCCAGCAGCTCCGGACTAGCGGGGGACTACAATGAGCAGTTCTTC.

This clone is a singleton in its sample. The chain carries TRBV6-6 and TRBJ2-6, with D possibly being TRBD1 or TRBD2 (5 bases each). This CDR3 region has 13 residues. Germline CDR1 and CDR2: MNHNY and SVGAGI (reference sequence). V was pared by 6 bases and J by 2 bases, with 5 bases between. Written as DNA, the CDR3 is TGTGCCAGCAGGGGGGCTGGGGCCAACGTCCTGACTTTC. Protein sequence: CASRGAGANVLTF.

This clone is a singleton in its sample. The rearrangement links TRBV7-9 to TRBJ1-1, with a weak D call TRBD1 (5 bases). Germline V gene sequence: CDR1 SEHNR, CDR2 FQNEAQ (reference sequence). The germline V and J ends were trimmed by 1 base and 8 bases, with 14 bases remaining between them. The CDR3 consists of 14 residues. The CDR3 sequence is CASSLVFRAPEAFF. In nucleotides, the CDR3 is TGTGCCAGCAGCTTAGTTTTCAGGGCCCCCGAAGCTTTCTTT. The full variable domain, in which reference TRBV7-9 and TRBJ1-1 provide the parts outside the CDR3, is DTGVSQNPRHKITKRGQNVTFRCDPISEHNRLYWYRQTLGQGPEFLTYFQNEAQLEKSRLLSDRFSAERPKGSFSTLEIQRTEQGDSAMYLCASSLVFRAPEAFFGQGTRLTVV.

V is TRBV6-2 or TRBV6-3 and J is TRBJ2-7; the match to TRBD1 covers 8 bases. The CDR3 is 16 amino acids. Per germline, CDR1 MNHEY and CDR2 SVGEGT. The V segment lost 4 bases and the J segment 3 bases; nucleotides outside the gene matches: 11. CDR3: CASSSAGTGEGYEQYF. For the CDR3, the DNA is TGTGCCAGCAGTTCCGCAGGGACAGGAGAAGGCTACGAGCAGTACTTC.

The CDR3 sequence is CASRPGSQETQYF. The CDR3 region has the DNA TGTGCCAGTCGCCCGGGCAGTCAAGAGACCCAGTACTTC. The chain has TRBV2 and TRBJ2-5; the D is unclear. The CDR3 is 13 amino acids. Trimming took off 9 bases at V and 2 bases at J, with 13 bases between the two ends. Germline assignment: CDR1 SNHLY and CDR2 FYNNEI. The full variable domain, completed using reference TRBV2 and TRBJ2-5, is EPEVTQTPSHQVTQMGQEVILRCVPISNHLYFYWYRQILGQKVEFLVSFYNNEISEKSEIFDDQFSVERPDGSNFTLKIRSTKLEDSAMYFCASRPGSQETQYFGPGTRLLVL.

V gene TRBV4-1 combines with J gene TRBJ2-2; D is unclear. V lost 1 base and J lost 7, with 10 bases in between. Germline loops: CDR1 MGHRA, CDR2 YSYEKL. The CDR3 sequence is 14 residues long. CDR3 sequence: CASSQGPAVGELFF. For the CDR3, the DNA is TGCGCCAGCAGCCAAGGGCCGGCGGTCGGGGAGCTGTTTTTT.

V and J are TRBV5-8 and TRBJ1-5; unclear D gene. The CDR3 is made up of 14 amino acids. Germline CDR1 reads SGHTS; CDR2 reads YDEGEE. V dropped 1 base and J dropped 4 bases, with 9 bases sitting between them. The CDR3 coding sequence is TGTGCCAGCAGCTTGAAAAGGAGGAATCAGCCCCAGCATTTT. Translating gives CASSLKRRNQPQHF.

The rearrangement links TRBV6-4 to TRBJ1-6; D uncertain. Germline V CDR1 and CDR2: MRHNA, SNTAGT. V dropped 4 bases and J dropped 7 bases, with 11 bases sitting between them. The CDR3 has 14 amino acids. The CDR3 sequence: CASSVRALNSPLHF. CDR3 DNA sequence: TGTGCCAGCAGTGTGAGGGCCTTGAATTCACCCCTCCACTTT.

The CDR3 protein is CASSTTSGGAPGELFF. For the CDR3, the DNA is TGTGCCAGCAGCACGACTAGCGGGGGGGCCCCCGGGGAGCTGTTTTTT. This chain joins TRBV9 and TRBJ2-2; 14 bases line up with TRBD2. Germline trimming cut 4 bases from V and 6 bases from J; bases unmatched to any gene: 5. This CDR3 comprises 16 residues. Per the germline V gene, CDR1 is SGDLS and CDR2 is YYNGEE.

CDR3 sequence (DNA): TGTGCCAGTGTTAGGGGGCCGGGCGATGAGCAGTTCTTC. Its protein is CASVRGPGDEQFF. The chain carries TRBV6-5 and TRBJ2-1; 7 nucleotides line up with TRBD1. This CDR3 spans 13 amino acids. From germline, CDR1 is MNHEY and CDR2 SVGAGI. The trim removed 9 bases at V and 8 bases at J, leaving 10 bases unmatched.

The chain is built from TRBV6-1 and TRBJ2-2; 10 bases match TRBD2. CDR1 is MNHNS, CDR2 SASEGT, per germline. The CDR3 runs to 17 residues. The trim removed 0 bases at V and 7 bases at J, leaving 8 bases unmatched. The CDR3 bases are TGTGCCAGCAGTGAAGCTGACAGCGGGGGGGCCGGCGGGGAGCTGTTTTTT. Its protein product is CASSEADSGGAGGELFF.

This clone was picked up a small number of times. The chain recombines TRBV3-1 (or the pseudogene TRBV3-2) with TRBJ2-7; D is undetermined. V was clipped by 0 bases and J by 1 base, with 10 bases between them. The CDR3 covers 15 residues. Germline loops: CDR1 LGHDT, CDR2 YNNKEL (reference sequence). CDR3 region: CASSQDVSSSYEQYF. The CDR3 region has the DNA TGTGCCAGCAGCCAAGATGTTAGCAGTTCCTACGAGCAGTACTTC.

CDR3 in amino acids: CASSSGDRVYQETQYF. CDR3 nucleotides: TGTGCCAGCAGCAGTGGGGACAGAGTGTACCAAGAGACCCAGTACTTC. This chain joins TRBV7-9 and TRBJ2-5; 7 bases are shared with TRBD1. Trimming cost V 5 bases and J 0 bases; bases outside gene matches: 9. Germline lookup yields CDR1 SEHNR and CDR2 FQNEAQ (reference sequence). The CDR3 sequence is 16 residues long. Based on the CDR3 plus reference TRBV7-9 and TRBJ2-5, the full variable domain is DTGVSQNPRHKITKRGQNVTFRCDPISEHNRLYWYRQTLGQGPEFLTYFQNEAQLEKSRLLSDRFSAERPKGSFSTLEIQRTEQGDSAMYLCASSSGDRVYQETQYFGPGTRLLVL.

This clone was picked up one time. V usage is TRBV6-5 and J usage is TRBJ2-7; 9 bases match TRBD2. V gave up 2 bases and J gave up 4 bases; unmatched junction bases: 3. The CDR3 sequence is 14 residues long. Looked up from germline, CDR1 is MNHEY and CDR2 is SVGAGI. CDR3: CASSYIAGAYEQYF. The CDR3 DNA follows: TGTGCCAGCAGTTACATAGCGGGGGCTTACGAGCAGTACTTC.

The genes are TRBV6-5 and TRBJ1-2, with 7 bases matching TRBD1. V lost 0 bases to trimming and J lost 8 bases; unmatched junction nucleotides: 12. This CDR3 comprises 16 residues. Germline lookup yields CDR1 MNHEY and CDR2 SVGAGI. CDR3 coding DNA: TGTGCCAGCAGTTACTCAGGATCCGGGACAGCATGGGGCTACACCTTC. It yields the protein CASSYSGSGTAWGYTF.

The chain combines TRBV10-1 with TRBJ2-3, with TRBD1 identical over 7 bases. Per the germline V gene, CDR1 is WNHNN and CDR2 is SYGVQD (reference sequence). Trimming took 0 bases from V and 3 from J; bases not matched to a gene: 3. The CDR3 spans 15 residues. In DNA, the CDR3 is TGCGCCAGCAGTGAGTCGACAGGGAGAACAGATACGCAGTATTTT. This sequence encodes CASSESTGRTDTQYF.

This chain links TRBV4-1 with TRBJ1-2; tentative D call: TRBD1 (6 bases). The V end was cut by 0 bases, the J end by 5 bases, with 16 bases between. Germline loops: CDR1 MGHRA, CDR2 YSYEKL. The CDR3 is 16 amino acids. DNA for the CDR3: TGCGCCAGCAGCCAAGAGCGGTCAGGGGAGATGTATGGCTACACCTTC. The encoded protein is CASSQERSGEMYGYTF.

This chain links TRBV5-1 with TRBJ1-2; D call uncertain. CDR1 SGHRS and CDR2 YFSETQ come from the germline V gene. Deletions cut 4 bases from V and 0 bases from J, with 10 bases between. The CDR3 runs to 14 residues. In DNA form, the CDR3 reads TGCGCCAGCAGCCCTGAGGGAGCTAACTATGGCTACACCTTC. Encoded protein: CASSPEGANYGYTF.

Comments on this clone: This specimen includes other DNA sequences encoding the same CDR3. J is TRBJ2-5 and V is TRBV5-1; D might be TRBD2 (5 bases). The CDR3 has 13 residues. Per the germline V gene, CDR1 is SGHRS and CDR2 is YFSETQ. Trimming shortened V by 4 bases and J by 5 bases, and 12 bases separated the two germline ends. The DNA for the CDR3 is TGCGCCAGCAGCCCACTCCCGGGGGAGACCCAGTACTTC. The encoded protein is CASSPLPGETQYF.

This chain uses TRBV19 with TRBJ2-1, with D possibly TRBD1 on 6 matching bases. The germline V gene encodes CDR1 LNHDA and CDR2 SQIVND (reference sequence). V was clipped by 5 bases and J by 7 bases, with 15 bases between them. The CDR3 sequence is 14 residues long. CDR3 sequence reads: CASSRLQGVNEQFF. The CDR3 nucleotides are TGTGCCAGTAGTCGCCTACAGGGAGTAAATGAGCAGTTCTTC.

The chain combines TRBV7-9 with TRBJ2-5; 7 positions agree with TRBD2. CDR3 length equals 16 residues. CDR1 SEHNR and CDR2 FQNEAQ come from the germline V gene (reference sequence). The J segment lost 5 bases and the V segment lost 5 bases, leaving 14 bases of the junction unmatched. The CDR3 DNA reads TGTGCCAGCAGCACCCCGGTCGGGAGGTTGGAGGAGACCCAGTACTTC. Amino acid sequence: CASSTPVGRLEETQYF.

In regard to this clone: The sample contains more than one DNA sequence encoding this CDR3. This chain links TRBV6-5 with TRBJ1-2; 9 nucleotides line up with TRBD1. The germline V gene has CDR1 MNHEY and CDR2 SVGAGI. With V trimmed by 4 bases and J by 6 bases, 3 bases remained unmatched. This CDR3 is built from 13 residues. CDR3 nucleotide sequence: TGTGCCAGCAGTTTGGGACAGGGCAATGGCTACACCTTC. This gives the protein CASSLGQGNGYTF.

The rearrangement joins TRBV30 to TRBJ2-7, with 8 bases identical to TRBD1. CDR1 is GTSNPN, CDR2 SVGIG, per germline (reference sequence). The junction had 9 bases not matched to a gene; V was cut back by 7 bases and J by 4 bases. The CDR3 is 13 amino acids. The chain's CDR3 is CALDREAPYEQYF. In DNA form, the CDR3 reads TGTGCCTTGGACAGGGAGGCCCCGTACGAGCAGTACTTC.

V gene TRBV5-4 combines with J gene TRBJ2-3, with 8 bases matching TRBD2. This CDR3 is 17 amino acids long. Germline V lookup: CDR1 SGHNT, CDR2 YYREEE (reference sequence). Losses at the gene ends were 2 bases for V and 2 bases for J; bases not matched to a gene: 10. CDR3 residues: CASSFERGLTPTDTQYF. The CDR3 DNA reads TGTGCCAGCAGCTTTGAGCGGGGGCTTACCCCCACAGATACGCAGTATTTT. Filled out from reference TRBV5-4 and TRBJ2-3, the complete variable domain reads ETGVTQSPTHLIKTRGQQVTLRCSSQSGHNTVSWYQQALGQGPQFIFQYYREEENGRGNFPPRFSGLQFPNYSSELNVNALELDDSALYLCASSFERGLTPTDTQYFGPGTRLTVL.

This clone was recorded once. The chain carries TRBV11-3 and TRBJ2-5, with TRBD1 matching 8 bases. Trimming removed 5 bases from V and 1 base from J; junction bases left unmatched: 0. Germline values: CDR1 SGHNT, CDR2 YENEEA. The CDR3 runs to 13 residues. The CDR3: CASSGQGQETQYF. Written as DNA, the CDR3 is TGTGCCAGCAGCGGACAGGGCCAAGAGACCCAGTACTTC.